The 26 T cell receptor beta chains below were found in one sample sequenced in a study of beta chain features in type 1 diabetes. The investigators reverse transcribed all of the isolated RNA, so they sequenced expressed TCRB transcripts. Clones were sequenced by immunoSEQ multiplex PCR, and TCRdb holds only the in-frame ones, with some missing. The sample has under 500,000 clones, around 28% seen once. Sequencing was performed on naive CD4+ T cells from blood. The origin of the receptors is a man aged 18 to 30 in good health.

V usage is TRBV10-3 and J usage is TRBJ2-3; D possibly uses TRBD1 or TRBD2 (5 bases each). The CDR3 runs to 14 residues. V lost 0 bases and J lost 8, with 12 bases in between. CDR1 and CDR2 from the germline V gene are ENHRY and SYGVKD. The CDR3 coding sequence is TGTGCCATCAGTGAGTCGACAGCAGCGGTTACGCAGTATTTT. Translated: CAISESTAAVTQYF.

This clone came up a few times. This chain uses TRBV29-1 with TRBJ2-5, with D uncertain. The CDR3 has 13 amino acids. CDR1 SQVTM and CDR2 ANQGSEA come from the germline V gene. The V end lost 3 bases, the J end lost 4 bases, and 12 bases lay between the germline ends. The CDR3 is CSVELPLGETQYF. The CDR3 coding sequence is TGCAGCGTTGAGCTCCCACTGGGAGAGACCCAGTACTTC.

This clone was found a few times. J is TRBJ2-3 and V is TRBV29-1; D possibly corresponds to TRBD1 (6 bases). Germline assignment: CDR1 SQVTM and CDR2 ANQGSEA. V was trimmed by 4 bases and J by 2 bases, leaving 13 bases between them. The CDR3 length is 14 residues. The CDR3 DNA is TGCAGCGTTGGCCGGGACACTGCCACAGATACGCAGTATTTT. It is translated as CSVGRDTATDTQYF.

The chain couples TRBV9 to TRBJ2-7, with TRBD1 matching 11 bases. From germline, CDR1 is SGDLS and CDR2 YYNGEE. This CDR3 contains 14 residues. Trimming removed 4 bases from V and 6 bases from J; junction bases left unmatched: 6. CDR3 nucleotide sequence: TGTGCCAGCAGCCTTACAGGACAGGGGGCCGAGCAGTACTTC. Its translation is CASSLTGQGAEQYF.

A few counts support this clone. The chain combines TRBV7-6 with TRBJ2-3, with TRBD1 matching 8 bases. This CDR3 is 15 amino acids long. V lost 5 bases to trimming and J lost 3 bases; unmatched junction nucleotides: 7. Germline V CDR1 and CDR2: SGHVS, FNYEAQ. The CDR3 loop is CASSVTGGRTDTQYF. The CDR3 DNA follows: TGTGCCAGCAGCGTTACAGGGGGGAGGACAGATACGCAGTATTTT.

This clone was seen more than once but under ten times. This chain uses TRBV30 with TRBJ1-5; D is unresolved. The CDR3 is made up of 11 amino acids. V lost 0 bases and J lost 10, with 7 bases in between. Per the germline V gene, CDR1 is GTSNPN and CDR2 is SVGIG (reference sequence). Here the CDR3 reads CAWSVDGPQHF. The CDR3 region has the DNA TGTGCCTGGAGTGTGGATGGACCCCAGCATTTT.

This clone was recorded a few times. CDR3 coding DNA: TGTGCCAGCAGTGAAGAACAGTCTGGGGCCAACGTCCTGACTTTC. Translation: CASSEEQSGANVLTF. The chain employs TRBV6-1 and TRBJ2-6; D not certain. V dropped 1 base and J dropped 1 base, with 5 bases sitting between them. CDR3 length: 15 residues. CDR1 MNHNS and CDR2 SASEGT come from the germline V gene.

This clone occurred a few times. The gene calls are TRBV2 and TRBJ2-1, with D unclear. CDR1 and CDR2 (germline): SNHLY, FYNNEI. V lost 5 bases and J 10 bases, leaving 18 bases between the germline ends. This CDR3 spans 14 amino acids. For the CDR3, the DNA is TGTGCCAGCAGTCACCGGTCCAGCCCGAGGGAGCAGTTCTTC. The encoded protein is CASSHRSSPREQFF.

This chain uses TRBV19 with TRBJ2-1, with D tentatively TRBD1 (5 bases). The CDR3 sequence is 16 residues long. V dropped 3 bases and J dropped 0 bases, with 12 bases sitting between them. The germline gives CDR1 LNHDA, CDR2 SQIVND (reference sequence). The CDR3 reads CASSIRQPSSYNEQFF. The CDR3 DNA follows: TGTGCCAGTAGTATTCGACAGCCGAGCTCCTACAATGAGCAGTTCTTC. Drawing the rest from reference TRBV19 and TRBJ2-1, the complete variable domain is DGGITQSPKYLFRKEGQNVTLSCEQNLNHDAMYWYRQDPGQGLRLIYYSQIVNDFQKGDIAEGYSVSREKKESFPLTVTSAQKNPTAFYLCASSIRQPSSYNEQFFGPGTRLTVL.

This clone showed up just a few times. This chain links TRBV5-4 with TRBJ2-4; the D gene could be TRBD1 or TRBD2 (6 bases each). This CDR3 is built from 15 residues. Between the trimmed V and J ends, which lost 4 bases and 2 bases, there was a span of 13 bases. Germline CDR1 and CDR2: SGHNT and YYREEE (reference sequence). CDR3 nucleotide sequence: TGTGCCAGCAGCCCCGGGGGCACAACCAAAAACATTCAGTACTTC. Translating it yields CASSPGGTTKNIQYF.

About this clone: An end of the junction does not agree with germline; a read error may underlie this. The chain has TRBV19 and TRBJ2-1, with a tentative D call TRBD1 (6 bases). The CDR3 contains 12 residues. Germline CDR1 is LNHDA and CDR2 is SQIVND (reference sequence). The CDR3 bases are TGTGCCAGTAGTCCAGGGGTACGGGACCCCCTCTTC. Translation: CASSPGVRDPLF.

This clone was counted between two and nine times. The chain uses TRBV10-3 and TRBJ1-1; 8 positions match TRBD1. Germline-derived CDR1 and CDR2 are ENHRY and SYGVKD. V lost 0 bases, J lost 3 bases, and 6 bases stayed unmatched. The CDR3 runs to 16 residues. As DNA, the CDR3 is TGTGCCATCAGTGAGTCAGGACAGGGCGGATACACTGAAGCTTTCTTT. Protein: CAISESGQGGYTEAFF.

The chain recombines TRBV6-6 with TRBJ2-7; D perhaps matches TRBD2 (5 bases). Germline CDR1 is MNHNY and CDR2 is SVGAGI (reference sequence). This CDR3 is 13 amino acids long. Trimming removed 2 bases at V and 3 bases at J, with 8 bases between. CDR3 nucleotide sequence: TGTGCCAGCAGTTACCTCCGGGACTACGAGCAGTACTTC. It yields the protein CASSYLRDYEQYF.

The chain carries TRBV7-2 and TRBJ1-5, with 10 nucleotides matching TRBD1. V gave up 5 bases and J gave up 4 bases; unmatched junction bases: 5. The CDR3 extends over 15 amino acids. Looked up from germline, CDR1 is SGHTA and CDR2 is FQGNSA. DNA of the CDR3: TGTGCCAGCAGCCCGGGGACAGGGGATAATCAGCCCCAGCATTTT. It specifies CASSPGTGDNQPQHF. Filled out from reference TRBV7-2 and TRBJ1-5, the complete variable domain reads GAGVSQSPSNKVTEKGKDVELRCDPISGHTALYWYRQSLGQGLEFLIYFQGNSAPDKSGLPSDRFSAERTGGSVSTLTIQRTQQEDSAVYLCASSPGTGDNQPQHFGDGTRLSIL.

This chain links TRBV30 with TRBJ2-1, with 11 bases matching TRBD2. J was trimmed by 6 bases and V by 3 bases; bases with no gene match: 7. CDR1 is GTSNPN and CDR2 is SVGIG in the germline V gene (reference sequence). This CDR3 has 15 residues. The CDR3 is CAWSFSGRAPNEQFF. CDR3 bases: TGTGCCTGGAGCTTTAGCGGGAGGGCCCCCAATGAGCAGTTCTTC.

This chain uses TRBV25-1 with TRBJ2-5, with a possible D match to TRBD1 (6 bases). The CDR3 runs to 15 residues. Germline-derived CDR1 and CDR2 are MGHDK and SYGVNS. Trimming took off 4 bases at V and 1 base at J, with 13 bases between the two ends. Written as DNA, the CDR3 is TGTGCCAGCAGTGTCGGGGACACCTCCCAAGAGACCCAGTACTTC. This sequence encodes CASSVGDTSQETQYF.

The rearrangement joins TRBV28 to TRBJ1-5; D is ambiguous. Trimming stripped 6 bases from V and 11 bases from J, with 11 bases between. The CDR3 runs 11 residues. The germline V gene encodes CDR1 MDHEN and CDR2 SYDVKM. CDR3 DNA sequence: TGTGCCAGCAGCCCGGGAGAAGCCCAGCATTTT. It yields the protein CASSPGEAQHF.

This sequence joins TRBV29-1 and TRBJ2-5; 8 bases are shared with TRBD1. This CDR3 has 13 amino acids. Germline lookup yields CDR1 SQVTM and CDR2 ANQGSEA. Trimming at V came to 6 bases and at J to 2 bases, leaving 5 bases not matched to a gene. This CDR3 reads CSVGYRGQETQYF. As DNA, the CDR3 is TGCAGCGTCGGATACAGGGGGCAAGAGACCCAGTACTTC.

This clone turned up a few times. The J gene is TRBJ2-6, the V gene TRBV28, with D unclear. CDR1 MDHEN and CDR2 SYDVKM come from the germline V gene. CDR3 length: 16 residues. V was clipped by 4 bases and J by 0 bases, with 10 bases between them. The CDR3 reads CASSSLTTSGANVLTF. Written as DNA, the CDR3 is TGTGCCAGCAGTTCCCTCACTACCTCTGGGGCCAACGTCCTGACTTTC.

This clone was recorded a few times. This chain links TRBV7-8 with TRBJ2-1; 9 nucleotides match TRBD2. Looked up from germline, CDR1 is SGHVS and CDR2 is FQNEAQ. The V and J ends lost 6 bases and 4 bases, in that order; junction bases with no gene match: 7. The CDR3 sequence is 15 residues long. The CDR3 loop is CASSSGLALYNEQFF. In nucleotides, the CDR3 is TGTGCCAGCAGTTCTGGACTAGCGTTGTACAATGAGCAGTTCTTC.

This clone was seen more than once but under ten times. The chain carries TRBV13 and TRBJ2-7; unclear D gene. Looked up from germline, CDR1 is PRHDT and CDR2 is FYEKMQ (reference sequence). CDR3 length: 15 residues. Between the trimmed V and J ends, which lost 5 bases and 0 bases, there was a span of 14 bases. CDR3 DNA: TGTGCCAGCAGCCTTTTAGGACGGAGCTCCTACGAGCAGTACTTC. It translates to CASSLLGRSSYEQYF.

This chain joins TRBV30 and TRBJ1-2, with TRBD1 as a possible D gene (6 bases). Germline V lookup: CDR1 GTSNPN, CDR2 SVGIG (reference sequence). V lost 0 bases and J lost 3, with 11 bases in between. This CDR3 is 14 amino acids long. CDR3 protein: CAWSVTGPYYGYTF. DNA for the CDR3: TGTGCCTGGAGTGTAACAGGGCCTTACTATGGCTACACCTTC.

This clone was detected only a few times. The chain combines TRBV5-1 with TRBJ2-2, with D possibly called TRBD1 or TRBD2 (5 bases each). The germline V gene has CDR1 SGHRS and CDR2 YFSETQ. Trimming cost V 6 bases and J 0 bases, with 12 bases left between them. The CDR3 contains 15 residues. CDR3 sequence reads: CASTWDVPNTGELFF. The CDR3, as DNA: TGCGCCAGCACCTGGGACGTACCGAACACCGGGGAGCTGTTTTTT.

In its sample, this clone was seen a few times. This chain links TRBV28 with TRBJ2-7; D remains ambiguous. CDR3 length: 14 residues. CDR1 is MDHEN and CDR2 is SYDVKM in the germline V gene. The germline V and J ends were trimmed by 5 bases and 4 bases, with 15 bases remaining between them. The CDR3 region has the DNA TGTGCCAGCAGTCCCCCCGGCTCGGTTTACGAGCAGTACTTC. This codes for CASSPPGSVYEQYF.

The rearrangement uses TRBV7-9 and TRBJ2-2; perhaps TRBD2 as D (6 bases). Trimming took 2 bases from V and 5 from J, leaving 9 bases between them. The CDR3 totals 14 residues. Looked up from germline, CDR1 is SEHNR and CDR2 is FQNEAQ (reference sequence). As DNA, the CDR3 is TGTGCCAGCAGCTTACCTGGAGGGACCGGGGAGCTGTTTTTT. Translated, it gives CASSLPGGTGELFF.

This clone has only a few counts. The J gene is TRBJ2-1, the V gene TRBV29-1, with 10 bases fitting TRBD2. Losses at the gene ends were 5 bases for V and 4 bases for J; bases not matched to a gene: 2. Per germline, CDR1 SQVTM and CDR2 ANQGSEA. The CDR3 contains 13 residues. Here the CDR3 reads CSVLAGAYNEQFF. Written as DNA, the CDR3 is TGCAGCGTTCTAGCGGGAGCTTACAATGAGCAGTTCTTC.